Listed here are 15 T cell receptor beta chains from one sample, sequenced in a study of T cells in women clearing cervical HPV infection. Produced via immunoSEQ multiplex PCR; TCRdb's table is partial and in-frame only. The table counts roughly 30,000 clones; 4.2% lies in the top ten. What was sequenced was blood buffy coat. All receptors come from a woman between 18 and 69 years old with a cervical HPV16 infection that either progressed to CIN3+ or cleared (not recorded which).

Points on this clone: The read halts 3 residues ahead of the CDR3 end, with the missing end drawn from the germline J gene. The chain links TRBV5-6 to TRBJ1-5, with D hard to call. The CDR3 is made up of 15 amino acids. Germline CDR1 reads SGHDT; CDR2 reads YYEEEE. Deletions cut 1 base from V and 0 bases from J, with 8 bases between. CDR3 sequence reads: CASSLRRHSNQPQHF. The DNA read from the CDR3 is TGTGCCAGCAGCTTGCGCAGACATAGCAATCAGCCC.

The CDR3 spells CATGQYTDTQYF. CDR3 DNA, as far as it was read: TGTGCCACAGGACAGTACACAGATACG. The chain recombines TRBV2 with TRBJ2-3; tentative D call: TRBD1 (6 bases). The read falls 3 residues short of the CDR3 end, and the missing part is taken from the germline J gene. V was cut by 10 bases and J by 2 bases, with 10 bases left in between. CDR3 length: 12 amino acids. Germline CDR1 SNHLY, CDR2 FYNNEI. Combining the CDR3 with reference TRBV2 and TRBJ2-3 gives the whole variable domain EPEVTQTPSHQVTQMGQEVILRCVPISNHLYFYWYRQILGQKVEFLVSFYNNEISEKSEIFDDQFSVERPDGSNFTLKIRSTKLEDSAMYFCATGQYTDTQYFGPGTRLTVL.

A note on this clone: One end of the junction does not line up with germline, which may come from a read error. Read coverage stops 3 residues before the CDR3 terminus; the germline J gene supplies the remainder. The rearrangement uses TRBV20-1 and TRBJ2-3, with 11 positions matching TRBD2. The germline V gene encodes CDR1 DFQATT and CDR2 SNEGSKA (reference sequence). The CDR3 is made up of 14 amino acids. CDR3 bases read: TGCAGTGCTAGACTAGCGGGGGGCTCAGAGACG. Its protein product is CSARLAGGSET. The whole CDR3 sequence reads CSARLAGGSETQYF.

In regard to this clone: Read coverage stops 3 residues before the CDR3 terminus; the germline J gene supplies the remainder. This sequence joins TRBV10-3 and TRBJ2-7, with 7 bases aligning to TRBD1. Trimming removed 10 bases from V and 3 bases from J; junction bases left unmatched: 3. The CDR3 extends over 11 amino acids. Germline assignment: CDR1 ENHRY and CDR2 SYGVKD. The CDR3 DNA, read in part, is TGTGCCACGGGACAGAACTACGAG. Translating it yields CATGQNYE. The full CDR3 sequence reads CATGQNYEQYF.

About this clone itself: The read ends 3 residues before the CDR3 terminus; that terminus is restored from the germline J gene. The gene calls are TRBV10-3 and TRBJ1-6; D perhaps matches TRBD1 (5 bases). Deletions cut 6 bases from V and 7 bases from J, with 16 bases between. From germline, CDR1 is ENHRY and CDR2 SYGVKD. The CDR3 covers 15 residues. The covered CDR3 bases are TGTGCCATCAGGTTGGACAAATATCCCAATTCACCC. Its translation is CAIRLDKYPNSP. From start to end, the CDR3 is CAIRLDKYPNSPLHF.

Remarks on this clone: Read coverage stops 3 residues before the CDR3 terminus; the germline J gene supplies the remainder. This chain joins TRBV7-9 and TRBJ2-7; tentative D call: TRBD2 (7 bases). CDR1 SEHNR and CDR2 FQNEAQ come from the germline V gene (reference sequence). Trimming removed 5 bases at V and 6 bases at J, with 14 bases between. The CDR3 consists of 13 residues. The sequenced part of the CDR3 DNA is TGTGCCAGCAGCGTAGGGGGGGAATTCGAG. The encoded protein is CASSVGGEFE. The whole CDR3 protein is CASSVGGEFEQYF.

Notes on this clone: The read terminates 3 residues before the CDR3 end, so the remaining end is supplied by the germline J gene. V is TRBV10-3 and J is TRBJ2-7; TRBD2 agrees at 7 bases. Germline CDR1 ENHRY, CDR2 SYGVKD. The CDR3 loop spans 14 amino acids. V was clipped by 6 bases and J by 4 bases; unmatched bases: 9. The CDR3 reads CAIRQGTMEYEQYF. The CDR3 bases that were read are TGTGCCATCAGGCAAGGGACTATGGAATACGAG.

Note on this clone: Read coverage stops 3 residues before the CDR3 terminus; the germline J gene supplies the remainder. This chain links TRBV18 with TRBJ2-2; 14 bases agree with TRBD2. Trimming took 4 bases from V and 0 from J; bases not matched to a gene: 1. CDR3 size: 17 residues. Germline CDR1 is KGHSH and CDR2 is LQKENI. Partial CDR3 DNA: TGTGCCAGCTCACGACTAGCGGGAGGGCCGAACACCGGGGAG. Its translation: CASSRLAGGPNTGE. The full CDR3 protein reads CASSRLAGGPNTGELFF.

To note about this clone: The read terminates 3 residues ahead of where the CDR3 ends, so the germline J gene completes it. The gene calls are TRBV5-1 and TRBJ1-3, with 12 bases lining up with TRBD1. The CDR3 runs to 16 residues. Germline CDR1 and CDR2: SGHRS and YFSETQ. V lost 5 bases, J lost 3 bases, and 6 bases stayed unmatched. Partial CDR3 DNA: TGCGCCAGCAGACCCGGGACAGGGGGCTTTGGAAACACC. It encodes CASRPGTGGFGNT. Given in full, the CDR3 is CASRPGTGGFGNTIYF.

On this clone itself: Sequencing ends 3 residues short of the CDR3 end; the germline J gene provides the rest. The chain is built from TRBV20-1 and TRBJ2-7; the match to TRBD1 covers 7 bases. The CDR3 contains 14 residues. The V and J ends lost 6 bases and 0 bases, in that order; junction bases with no gene match: 8. CDR1 and CDR2 (germline): DFQATT, SNEGSKA (reference sequence). The sequenced CDR3 bases are TGCAGTGCAGAAGGGACAGCCAGCTCCTACGAG. This encodes CSAEGTASSYE. In full, the CDR3 is CSAEGTASSYEQYF.

With regard to this clone: The read gets to within 3 residues of the CDR3 end, and the germline J gene fills in the rest. The J gene is TRBJ2-5, the V gene TRBV7-3; the D gene is possibly TRBD2 (7 bases). The CDR3 runs to 13 residues. V was pared by 2 bases and J by 6 bases, with 10 bases between. The V gene's germline CDR1 is SGHTA and CDR2 FQGTGA. Partial CDR3 DNA: TGTGCCAGCAGCTTAGGGGGGGCAAAGACC. It translates to CASSLGGAKT. In full, the CDR3 is CASSLGGAKTQYF.

Remarks on this clone: The CDR3 goes on 3 residues after the read ends, and that part is filled in from the germline J gene. The rearrangement joins TRBV10-3 to TRBJ1-3; D is perhaps TRBD1 (6 bases). CDR3 length: 16 residues. Germline values: CDR1 ENHRY, CDR2 SYGVKD. Between the trimmed V and J ends, which lost 0 bases and 7 bases, there was a span of 16 bases. The sequenced part of the CDR3 DNA is TGTGCCATCAGTGAGTCGATCGCAGGGGAAGGCAACACC. It specifies CAISESIAGEGNT. The entire CDR3 protein is CAISESIAGEGNTIYF.

The CDR3 sequence is CASRRAENEETQYF. The CDR3 DNA, read in part, is TGTGCCAGCAGGAGAGCGGAGAACGAAGAGACC. This chain connects TRBV7-9 to TRBJ2-5; tentatively, D is TRBD2 (5 bases). The observed sequence ends 3 residues before the CDR3 terminus, with the missing tail filled in from the germline J gene. The CDR3 is 14 residues long. The ends were cut back, 6 bases at V and 3 bases at J, with 14 bases in the middle. Looked up from germline, CDR1 is SEHNR and CDR2 is FQNEAQ (reference sequence).

As concerns this clone: The read ends 3 residues early relative to the CDR3; the germline J gene fills the gap. V is TRBV6-2 or TRBV6-3 and J is TRBJ2-5, with a weak D call TRBD2 (5 bases). Germline V gives CDR1 MNHEY, CDR2 SVGEGT. The V end lost 5 bases, the J end lost 4 bases, and 14 bases lay between the germline ends. The CDR3 runs 14 residues. The CDR3 region is CASSLGEEGETQYF. CDR3 DNA, as far as it was read: TGTGCCAGCAGTCTCGGGGAAGAGGGAGAGACC.

A word on this clone: The read stops 3 residues short of the end of the CDR3; the missing end is completed from the germline J gene. The chain employs TRBV18 and TRBJ2-2; 9 bases are shared with TRBD1. Germline V gene data show CDR1 as KGHSH and CDR2 as LQKENI. V was clipped by 5 bases and J by 5 bases; unmatched bases: 6. The CDR3 loop spans 15 amino acids. CDR3: CASSADRGATGELFF. The sequenced part of the CDR3 DNA is TGTGCCAGCTCAGCCGACAGGGGGGCGACCGGGGAG.